Listed here are 11 T cell receptor beta chains from one sample, sequenced in a study of T cell responses to AZD1222 COVID-19 vaccine. Only in-frame clones appear in the TCRdb table, and some are missing; sequencing was by immunoSEQ multiplex PCR. The sample holds over 110,000 clones, almost 95% seen once. The specimen comprised peripheral blood, sampled 28 days after the second AZD1222 dose. Every receptor here comes from an adult who received the AZD1222 COVID-19 vaccine.

This rearrangement joins TRBV12-3 or TRBV12-4 to TRBJ2-1, with 11 bases matching TRBD2. The CDR3 is 13 residues long. J gave up 12 bases and V 5 bases, and 6 bases lay outside the gene matches. CDR3 DNA sequence: TGTGCCAGCAGTCCGGGACTAGCGGTGTCGCAGTTCTTC. Encoded protein: CASSPGLAVSQFF.

The V and J genes are TRBV27 and TRBJ1-3; D remains ambiguous. CDR3 length: 14 residues. Between the trimmed V and J ends, which lost 5 bases and 1 base, there was a span of 9 bases. Germline lookup yields CDR1 MNHEY and CDR2 SMNVEV (reference sequence). This chain's CDR3 is CASSRSGSGNTIYF. In DNA form, the CDR3 reads TGTGCCAGCAGTCGTTCGGGATCTGGAAACACCATATATTTT.

About this clone: One end of the junction varies from germline; a read error may be responsible. V is TRBV10-3 and J is TRBJ1-1; a weak D match, TRBD1 (5 bases). This CDR3 is built from 13 residues. CDR1 and CDR2 from the germline V gene are ENHRY and SYGVKD. The CDR3 DNA reads as TGCGACTGGGGCGGGGGAAAGGGGCCAGAAGCTTTCTTT. It specifies CDWGGGKGPEAFF.

The chain is built from TRBV6-5 and TRBJ1-5; D is undetermined. Germline V CDR1 and CDR2: MNHEY, SVGAGI. This CDR3 contains 13 residues. V was clipped by 5 bases and J by 0 bases, with 5 bases between them. CDR3 nucleotides: TGTGCCAGCAGTACGCGTAGCAATCAGCCCCAGCATTTT. Translated: CASSTRSNQPQHF.

The V call is TRBV18, the J call TRBJ1-1; D might be TRBD1 (6 bases). In germline, CDR1 is KGHSH, CDR2 LQKENI. Trimming shortened V by 0 bases and J by 1 base, and 12 bases separated the two germline ends. This CDR3 is built from 16 residues. In DNA, the CDR3 is TGTGCCAGCTCACCACCGGGGGCCAGGAGGAACACTGAAGCTTTCTTT. Residues: CASSPPGARRNTEAFF.

CDR3 loop: CASSVGGNTIYF. CDR3 in DNA: TGTGCCAGCAGCGTAGGTGGAAACACCATATATTTT. The V and J genes are TRBV9 and TRBJ1-3; D gene unclear. CDR1 and CDR2 (germline): SGDLS, YYNGEE. CDR3 length equals 12 residues. Trimming cost V 0 bases and J 3 bases, with 1 base left between them.

The chain employs TRBV4-1 and TRBJ1-3; D unclear. This CDR3 is 18 amino acids long. Trimming removed 4 bases at V and 0 bases at J, with 19 bases between. Germline values: CDR1 MGHRA, CDR2 YSYEKL. CDR3: CASSPLKIPPSSGNTIYF. The CDR3 nucleotides are TGCGCCAGCAGCCCCCTCAAAATCCCGCCGAGCTCTGGAAACACCATATATTTT.

This clone was seen only a few times. This chain joins TRBV19 and TRBJ2-7, with 8 bases matching TRBD2. The CDR3 spans 15 residues. With 1 base clipped from V and 3 bases from J, the junction kept 5 bases outside the gene matches. Germline V gene sequence: CDR1 LNHDA, CDR2 SQIVND (reference sequence). The DNA for the CDR3 is TGTGCCAGTAGTATAGCCGGCGGGGGGCTCTACGAGCAGTACGTC. Protein: CASSIAGGGLYEQYV.

The genes are TRBV6-5 and TRBJ1-1; the D gene is possibly TRBD1 (5 bases). V was cut by 8 bases and J by 4 bases, with 20 bases left in between. This CDR3 contains 15 residues. Germline V gene sequence: CDR1 MNHEY, CDR2 SVGAGI. This chain's CDR3 is CASALGGGRATEAFF. DNA of the CDR3: TGTGCCAGCGCATTGGGGGGGGGAAGAGCCACTGAAGCTTTCTTT.

This sequence joins TRBV7-2 and TRBJ1-1; D not resolved. Between the trimmed V and J ends, which lost 6 bases and 2 bases, there was a span of 16 bases. CDR1 is SGHTA, CDR2 FQGNSA, per germline. The CDR3 has 15 amino acids. Written as DNA, the CDR3 is TGTGCCAGCAGGCCTACGGGTGGCTCAAACACTGAAGCTTTCTTT. Its translation is CASRPTGGSNTEAFF.

The gene calls are TRBV5-4 and TRBJ2-7, with D possibly being TRBD2 (6 bases). The V gene's germline CDR1 is SGHNT and CDR2 YYREEE (reference sequence). The CDR3 spans 15 residues. V dropped 4 bases and J dropped 4 bases, with 18 bases sitting between them. This CDR3 reads CASSPQARDSYEQYV. In DNA, the CDR3 is TGTGCCAGCAGCCCCCAGGCTCGGGACTCGTACGAGCAGTACGTC.